These 21 T cell receptor beta chains came from one sample sequenced in a study of cytomegalovirus exposure and HLA in healthy donors. Use of 60 Vbeta and 13 Jbeta primers characterized the PCR. Profiled with immunoSEQ multiplex PCR; TCRdb holds only in-frame clones, not every one. The table shows some 160,000 clones, with roughly 79% occurring only once. What was sequenced was PBMCs. The origin of the receptors is a man aged 35-49 years in good health and CMV-seronegative.

Only a few counts were recorded for this clone. The gene calls are TRBV2 and TRBJ1-5, with D possibly being TRBD1 (5 bases). The germline V gene encodes CDR1 SNHLY and CDR2 FYNNEI. Trimming removed 4 bases at V and 2 bases at J, with 12 bases between. The CDR3 totals 15 residues. CDR3 DNA sequence: TGTGCCAGCAGTGGGGGGGGAGTCGGCAATCAGCCCCAGCATTTT. Residues: CASSGGGVGNQPQHF.

CDR3 in amino acids: CASSERGRDTTGELFF. The DNA of the CDR3 is TGTGCCAGCAGTGAAAGGGGAAGGGACACCACCGGGGAGCTGTTTTTT. The rearrangement links TRBV6-1 to TRBJ2-2; possibly TRBD1 for D (6 bases). The germline gives CDR1 MNHNS, CDR2 SASEGT. This CDR3 is 16 amino acids long. V was pared by 2 bases and J by 4 bases, with 14 bases between.

The chain uses TRBV10-2 and TRBJ2-5, with a weak D call TRBD2 (5 bases). Trimming pared 0 bases from V and 7 bases from J, leaving 12 bases between. Germline loops: CDR1 WSHSY, CDR2 SAAADI. The CDR3 consists of 14 residues. CDR3 residues: CASSESTSAGTQYF. CDR3 bases: TGCGCCAGCAGTGAGTCGACAAGCGCGGGGACCCAGTACTTC.

The chain combines TRBV14 with TRBJ1-2; possible D gene TRBD1, 5 bases. The CDR3 extends over 14 amino acids. Germline values: CDR1 SGHDN, CDR2 FVKESK. The V end was cut by 1 base, the J end by 4 bases, with 10 bases between. CDR3 nucleotides: TGTGCCAGCAGCCAAGGCGGGGGGACCTATGGCTACACCTTC. Amino acids: CASSQGGGTYGYTF.

The chain links TRBV28 to TRBJ2-2; possibly TRBD2 for D (5 bases). The CDR3 runs 14 residues. In germline, CDR1 is MDHEN, CDR2 SYDVKM. The V and J ends lost 10 bases and 0 bases respectively, with 12 bases between them. DNA of the CDR3: TGTGCCACAGACCAACTAGCGAACACCGGGGAGCTGTTTTTT. Translation: CATDQLANTGELFF. Drawing the rest from reference TRBV28 and TRBJ2-2, the complete variable domain is DVKVTQSSRYLVKRTGEKVFLECVQDMDHENMFWYRQDPGLGLRLIYFSYDVKMKEKGDIPEGYSVSREKKERFSLILESASTNQTSMYLCATDQLANTGELFFGEGSRLTVL.

The rearrangement joins TRBV29-1 to TRBJ2-7; D may be TRBD1 (6 bases). Germline CDR1 SQVTM, CDR2 ANQGSEA. V dropped 4 bases and J dropped 3 bases, with 16 bases sitting between them. CDR3 length: 14 residues. CDR3 sequence: CSVGGRDTNYEQYF. The DNA for the CDR3 is TGCAGCGTTGGGGGTCGGGACACCAACTACGAGCAGTACTTC.

This sequence joins TRBV2 and TRBJ1-4, with TRBD1 matching 7 bases. Germline CDR1 SNHLY, CDR2 FYNNEI. This CDR3 is 14 amino acids long. After removal of 5 bases from V and 6 bases from J, the junction contained 6 bases not matched to a gene. The CDR3 DNA reads as TGTGCCAGCAGTTACTCCGGGACAGATGAAAAACTGTTTTTT. This codes for CASSYSGTDEKLFF.

The chain carries TRBV15 and TRBJ1-2; 7 nucleotides match TRBD1. The CDR3 length is 16 residues. The germline gives CDR1 LNHNV, CDR2 YYDKDF (reference sequence). V was pared by 0 bases and J by 1 base, with 5 bases of the junction left unmatched. The CDR3 nucleotides are TGTGCCACCAGCAGAGAACCGGGACAGCATAACTATGGCTACACCTTC. Amino acids: CATSREPGQHNYGYTF.

This chain uses TRBV9 with TRBJ2-1; TRBD2 matches 8 bases. The V and J ends lost 5 bases and 5 bases, in that order; junction bases with no gene match: 6. From germline, CDR1 is SGDLS and CDR2 YYNGEE. This CDR3 spans 14 amino acids. CDR3 bases: TGTGCCAGCAGTCTTAGCGGGACCGACAATGAGCAGTTCTTC. This gives the protein CASSLSGTDNEQFF.

J is TRBJ2-3 and V is TRBV7-3; TRBD2 agrees at 7 bases. The trim removed 5 bases at V and 7 bases at J, leaving 12 bases unmatched. The CDR3 length is 15 residues. CDR1 SGHTA and CDR2 FQGTGA come from the germline V gene. Written as DNA, the CDR3 is TGTGCCAGCAGCCAATTGGGGCAGGGAGGGAATACGCAGTATTTT. Residues: CASSQLGQGGNTQYF.

A remark on this clone: Relative to the germline gene, one junction end is altered; a read error may explain this. V is TRBV19 and J is TRBJ2-7, with TRBD2 matching 14 bases. Germline CDR1 LNHDA, CDR2 SQIVND (reference sequence). CDR3 length equals 14 residues. The CDR3 nucleotides are TGTGCCAGCTTACCGACTAGCGGGAGGGCCCGTTTGGTCTTC. Encoded protein: CASLPTSGRARLVF. Full variable domain (rest looked up from reference TRBV19 and TRBJ2-7): DGGITQSPKYLFRKEGQNVTLSCEQNLNHDAMYWYRQDPGQGLRLIYYSQIVNDFQKGDIAEGYSVSREKKESFPLTVTSAQKNPTAFYLCASLPTSGRARLVFGPGTRLTVT.

This rearrangement joins TRBV6-5 to TRBJ2-2; TRBD1 matches at 11 bases. The junction had 6 bases not matched to a gene; V was cut back by 6 bases and J by 6 bases. Germline V gives CDR1 MNHEY, CDR2 SVGAGI. The CDR3 contains 15 residues. Here the CDR3 DNA reads TGTGCCAGCAGGCCCCCGGGACAGGGGGCCGGGGAGCTGTTTTTT. This codes for CASRPPGQGAGELFF.

The chain recombines TRBV5-1 with TRBJ2-1; 7 positions agree with TRBD1. J lost 0 bases, V lost 0 bases, and 6 bases had no gene match. Germline V gives CDR1 SGHRS, CDR2 YFSETQ. This CDR3 has 17 amino acids. The CDR3, as DNA: TGCGCCAGCAGCTTGGATGGGACAGAGAGCTCCTACAATGAGCAGTTCTTC. Encoded protein: CASSLDGTESSYNEQFF.

CDR3 bases: TGCGCCAGCAGCTTAAACCCCCCCGGGACTGTTCACAATGAGCAGTTCTTC. It yields the protein CASSLNPPGTVHNEQFF. The rearrangement uses TRBV5-1 and TRBJ2-1; possible D gene TRBD2, 6 bases. Trimming shortened V by 2 bases and J by 5 bases, and 20 bases separated the two germline ends. CDR3 length equals 17 residues. Germline CDR1 SGHRS, CDR2 YFSETQ.

The chain employs TRBV7-2 and TRBJ2-3, with 7 bases lining up with TRBD2. The V gene end was trimmed by 4 bases and the J gene end by 4 bases; junction bases not matched to a gene: 11. CDR3 length: 16 amino acids. Germline CDR1 and CDR2: SGHTA and FQGNSA. The CDR3 coding sequence is TGTGCCAGCAGCTCCGGTGCTGGCGGGAGCTCAGATACGCAGTATTTT. Encoded protein: CASSSGAGGSSDTQYF.

In nucleotides, the CDR3 is TGCGCCAGCAGCCCCGGACAGGGGGCAGACGAGCAGTACTTC. Amino acid sequence: CASSPGQGADEQYF. The chain uses TRBV5-1 and TRBJ2-7, with 11 bases aligning to TRBD1. The V segment lost 4 bases and the J segment 5 bases; nucleotides outside the gene matches: 5. Germline assignment: CDR1 SGHRS and CDR2 YFSETQ. CDR3 length: 14 amino acids.

The chain carries TRBV19 and TRBJ1-6; 9 bases align to TRBD1. The CDR3 covers 14 residues. Unmatched junction bases numbered 5, after V lost 4 bases and J lost 10 bases. CDR1 LNHDA and CDR2 SQIVND come from the germline V gene (reference sequence). The DNA for the CDR3 is TGTGCCAGTAGTACGCGGGACAGGGTCTCACCCCTCCACTTT. It yields the protein CASSTRDRVSPLHF.

The J gene is TRBJ2-7, the V gene TRBV28; a weak D match, TRBD1 (6 bases). V dropped 2 bases and J dropped 2 bases, with 13 bases sitting between them. The CDR3 sequence is 15 residues long. CDR1 and CDR2 from the germline V gene are MDHEN and SYDVKM. CDR3 loop: CASSLITGTTYEQYF. The CDR3 coding sequence is TGTGCCAGCAGTTTAATCACAGGGACGACCTACGAGCAGTACTTC.

This clone came up a few times. This chain connects TRBV7-9 to TRBJ2-1; 7 bases match TRBD2. The CDR3 is 17 amino acids. CDR1 is SEHNR and CDR2 is FQNEAQ in the germline V gene (reference sequence). The trim removed 1 base at V and 2 bases at J, leaving 8 bases unmatched. CDR3: CASSLVAGVPPYNEQFF. The CDR3 coding sequence is TGTGCCAGCAGCTTAGTGGCGGGAGTGCCTCCCTACAATGAGCAGTTCTTC.

This clone appeared a few times. V and J are TRBV7-9 and TRBJ2-1, with a tentative D call TRBD2 (6 bases). The CDR3 covers 16 residues. V lost 4 bases and J 8 bases, leaving 21 bases between the germline ends. Germline lookup yields CDR1 SEHNR and CDR2 FQNEAQ (reference sequence). In nucleotides, the CDR3 is TGTGCCAGCAGCTCACCGGGACTCCCAATACTCTATGAGCAGTTCTTC. The encoded protein is CASSSPGLPILYEQFF. The full variable domain, its missing parts supplied by reference TRBV7-9 and TRBJ2-1, is DTGVSQNPRHKITKRGQNVTFRCDPISEHNRLYWYRQTLGQGPEFLTYFQNEAQLEKSRLLSDRFSAERPKGSFSTLEIQRTEQGDSAMYLCASSSPGLPILYEQFFGPGTRLTVL.

The rearrangement links TRBV2 to TRBJ2-5; TRBD1 matches at 7 bases. The assigned J gene may be wrong: the sequence end matches TRBJ2-7 better. This CDR3 is 14 amino acids long. Germline assignment: CDR1 SNHLY and CDR2 FYNNEI. For the CDR3, the DNA is TGTGCCAGCAGTCGTCGGGACAGCTCCTACGAGCAGTACTTC. Translation gives CASSRRDSSYEQYF.